The subject of this entry is one T cell receptor beta chain. Its antigen remains unidentified. The data originate from a study of cytomegalovirus exposure and HLA in healthy donors. Study-wide points: Later, TCR association rates were found to vary by HLA locus, highest for DRB1 and lowest for HLA-C.

This CDR3 contains 17 residues. Germline V lookup: CDR1 LGHNA, CDR2 YNFKEQ. The V gene end was trimmed by 0 bases and the J gene end by 5 bases; junction bases not matched to a gene: 10. Vbeta (60) and Jbeta (13) primers were used in the PCR. This table comes from immunoSEQ multiplex PCR, and its TCRdb copy is limited to in-frame clones, with some not included. Of around 140,000 clones listed, less than 80% were seen once; the top ten hold about 3.9%. This TCR came from a man aged 50 to 59 in good health and CMV-seropositive. V and J are TRBV4-2 and TRBJ2-5, with 9 positions matching TRBD2. The specimen was PBMCs. CDR3 protein: CASSQDLAGQGGETQYF. The CDR3 coding sequence is TGTGCCAGCAGCCAAGACCTAGCGGGGCAAGGGGGGGAGACCCAGTACTTC.